This T cell receptor beta chain was retrieved from a study of blood T cell repertoires in COVID-19. Study-wide context: Samples came from the United States, Italy and Spain, spanning acute and convalescent COVID-19. T cells, B-cell-depleted T cells, or PBMCs supplied cDNA or gDNA.

In the original analysis: Amplifying reference gene primers gave estimates of nucleated cell counts. Profiling relied on immunoSEQ multiplex PCR, and the TCRdb table lists in-frame clones only, not all of them. V and J calls plus clone size are reproduced from that table; the DNA served to infer D and trimming. The sample holds about 410,000 clones; 70% to 90% are singletons and the top ten take 1.5% to 1.7%. Enrollment of patients from Seattle took place during active infection, with longitudinal follow-up. Germline V gene sequence: CDR1 SQVTM, CDR2 ANQGSEA. V lost 5 bases to trimming and J lost 8 bases, with 12 bases between them. This CDR3 contains 11 residues.

The source of this sequence is a woman in her 40s with COVID-19, enrolled during active disease. V is TRBV29-1 and J is TRBJ1-1; no firm D call. The material sequenced was peripheral blood. The CDR3 region is CSVLPTLEAFF. The DNA of the CDR3 is TGCAGCGTTTTACCGACATTAGAAGCTTTCTTT.